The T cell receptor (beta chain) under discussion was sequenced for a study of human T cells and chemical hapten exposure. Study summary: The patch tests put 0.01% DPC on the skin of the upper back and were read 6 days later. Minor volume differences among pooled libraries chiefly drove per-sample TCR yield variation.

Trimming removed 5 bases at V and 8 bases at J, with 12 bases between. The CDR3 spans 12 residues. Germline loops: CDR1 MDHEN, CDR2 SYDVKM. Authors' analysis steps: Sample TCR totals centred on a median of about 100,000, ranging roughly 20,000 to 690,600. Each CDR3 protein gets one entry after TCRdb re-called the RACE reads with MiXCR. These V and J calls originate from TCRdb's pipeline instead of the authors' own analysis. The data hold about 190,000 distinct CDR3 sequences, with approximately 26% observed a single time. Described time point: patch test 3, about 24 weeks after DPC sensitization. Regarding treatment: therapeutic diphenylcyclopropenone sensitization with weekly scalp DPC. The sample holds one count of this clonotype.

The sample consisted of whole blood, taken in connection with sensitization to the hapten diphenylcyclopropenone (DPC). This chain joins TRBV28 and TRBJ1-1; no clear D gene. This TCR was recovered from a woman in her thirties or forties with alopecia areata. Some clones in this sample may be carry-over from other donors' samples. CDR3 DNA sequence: TGTGCCAGCAGTGCGGGAAGCCTCGAAGCTTTCTTT. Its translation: CASSAGSLEAFF.